These 16 T cell receptor beta chains originate from one sample sequenced in a study of blood T cells in healthy people across ages. Sample-barcoded 5' priming and a J-beta primer mix drove a second PCR of about 6 to 12 cycles. One entry per CDR3 protein, called by TCRdb with MiXCR from the 5' RACE reads. The sample holds around 1.5 million distinct CDR3 sequences, 30% to 35% seen once. Sequencing input: blood. The receptors here all came from a woman aged 30 to 39 in good health.

Note on this clonotype: It may be a read error: a sequence one base away is much more abundant. V and J are TRBV5-6 and TRBJ2-5; 16 positions match TRBD2. The CDR3 contains 17 residues. In germline, CDR1 is SGHDT, CDR2 YYEEEE. Germline trimming cut 4 bases from V and 5 bases from J; bases unmatched to any gene: 8. CDR3 nucleotide sequence: TGTGCCAGCAGCCCGGGGACTAGCGGGAGGGCCCCGGAGACCCAGTACTTC. This encodes CASSPGTSGRAPETQYF. The whole variable domain, remainder taken from reference TRBV5-6 and TRBJ2-5, is DAGVTQSPTHLIKTRGQQVTLRCSPKSGHDTVSWYQQALGQGPQFIFQYYEEEERQRGNFPDRFSGHQFPNYSSELNVNALLLGDSALYLCASSPGTSGRAPETQYFGPGTRLLVL.

This clonotype was found many times. The J gene is TRBJ2-1, the V gene TRBV29-1, with 14 nucleotides matching TRBD2. Looked up from germline, CDR1 is SQVTM and CDR2 is ANQGSEA. J gave up 9 bases and V 3 bases, and 7 bases lay outside the gene matches. The CDR3 runs 15 residues. In DNA form, the CDR3 reads TGCAGCGTTGACCTTCGACTAGCGGGGGGGGGTGAGCAGTTCTTC. This encodes CSVDLRLAGGGEQFF.

This clonotype has only a few counts. The chain is built from TRBV5-1 and TRBJ2-3; D is perhaps TRBD2 (6 bases). V lost 0 bases to trimming and J lost 0 bases, with 14 bases between them. The CDR3 length is 17 residues. Germline lookup yields CDR1 SGHRS and CDR2 YFSETQ. As DNA, the CDR3 is TGCGCCAGCAGCTTGGCCGCGCTAGCGACGAGCACAGATACGCAGTATTTT. Translated, it gives CASSLAALATSTDTQYF.

This clonotype occurred a few times. V is TRBV7-9 and J is TRBJ2-3; the D gene is possibly TRBD2 (5 bases). Germline lookup yields CDR1 SEHNR and CDR2 FQNEAQ (reference sequence). Trimming shortened V by 3 bases and J by 6 bases, and 16 bases separated the two germline ends. The CDR3 length is 15 residues. CDR3 DNA sequence: TGTGCCAGCAGCTTTCTAGCCGGCCTGTGGGATACGCAGTATTTT. The encoded protein is CASSFLAGLWDTQYF.

This clonotype was counted only a few times. The V gene is TRBV4-1, the J gene TRBJ2-3, with D perhaps TRBD2 (6 bases). Germline CDR1 and CDR2: MGHRA and YSYEKL. Trimming removed 4 bases from V and 4 bases from J, with 18 bases in between. The CDR3 has 16 residues. Here the CDR3 reads CASSRERTGVPDTQYF. CDR3 nucleotides: TGCGCCAGCAGCCGCGAGAGAACGGGGGTCCCAGATACGCAGTATTTT.

This clonotype was seen ten or more times. This chain links TRBV6-1 with TRBJ2-1; no reliable D call. Germline V lookup: CDR1 MNHNS, CDR2 SASEGT. The CDR3 contains 11 residues. Trimming cost V 3 bases and J 6 bases, with 3 bases left between them. CDR3 nucleotide sequence: TGTGCCAGCAGTGACGGCAATGAGCAGTTCTTC. Protein product: CASSDGNEQFF.

This clonotype appeared a few times. The CDR3: CASSLGQGVVHEQYF. In nucleotides, the CDR3 is TGTGCCAGCAGCTTAGGACAGGGGGTTGTCCACGAGCAGTACTTC. This chain uses TRBV11-2 with TRBJ2-5, with 9 nucleotides matching TRBD1. The end of the DNA is better explained by TRBJ2-7, so the J call may be wrong. The CDR3 sequence is 15 residues long. Germline V gene lookup returns CDR1 SGHAT and CDR2 FQNNGV.

The gene calls are TRBV6-1 and TRBJ1-6, with D tentatively TRBD1 (5 bases). The V gene lost 4 bases and the J gene lost 7 bases, with 14 bases spanning the gap. CDR3 length: 15 amino acids. Germline lookup yields CDR1 MNHNS and CDR2 SASEGT. The CDR3 coding sequence is TGTGCCAGCAGTGTATCGGGCAGGGTCAATTCACCCCTCCACTTT. It is translated as CASSVSGRVNSPLHF.

The chain is built from TRBV28 and TRBJ2-7; TRBD2 might be the D (6 bases). Trimming stripped 7 bases from V and 6 bases from J, with 22 bases between. The CDR3 runs to 15 residues. Per germline, CDR1 MDHEN and CDR2 SYDVKM. CDR3 nucleotides: TGTGCCAGCACAGGACGAGGACTCCCGGAGGGCGAGCAGTACTTC. Translated: CASTGRGLPEGEQYF.

The chain recombines TRBV2 with TRBJ2-1; 13 bases match TRBD2. This CDR3 is 16 amino acids long. Germline V CDR1 and CDR2: SNHLY, FYNNEI. The J segment lost 7 bases and the V segment lost 5 bases, leaving 8 bases of the junction unmatched. The DNA of the CDR3 is TGTGCCAGCAGTACTAGCGGGAGGGCCCTAAGGAATGAGCAGTTCTTC. Translated, it gives CASSTSGRALRNEQFF.

This clonotype was seen only a few times. The chain uses TRBV7-2 and TRBJ2-7, with D hard to call. Germline V gene data show CDR1 as SGHTA and CDR2 as FQGNSA. The CDR3 extends over 17 amino acids. The V end was cut by 1 base, the J end by 3 bases, with 19 bases between. CDR3 loop: CASSLGRGALGRYEQYF. CDR3 sequence (DNA): TGTGCCAGCAGCTTAGGTAGAGGAGCATTGGGTCGCTACGAGCAGTACTTC.

This chain uses TRBV18 with TRBJ2-3; unclear D gene. There are 15 residues in the CDR3. Germline values: CDR1 KGHSH, CDR2 LQKENI. V lost 2 bases, J lost 0 bases, and 9 bases lay in between. The CDR3 nucleotides read TGTGCCAGCTCACCAAACCCTCCTAGCACAGATACGCAGTATTTT. It is translated as CASSPNPPSTDTQYF.

This clonotype has just one count. The chain is built from TRBV28 and TRBJ2-1; the D gene could be TRBD1 or TRBD2 (5 bases each). V lost 7 bases to trimming and J lost 1 base, with 14 bases between them. The CDR3 is 15 residues long. Germline V gene sequence: CDR1 MDHEN, CDR2 SYDVKM. The CDR3 DNA sequence: TGTGCCAGCAAAGCCGGGACGGAATCCTACAATGAGCAGTTCTTC. Translating gives CASKAGTESYNEQFF.

The rearrangement links TRBV6-5 to TRBJ2-7; D is possibly TRBD1 (6 bases). In germline, CDR1 is MNHEY, CDR2 SVGAGI. V was shortened by 2 bases and J by 3 bases, with 11 bases between the two germline ends. The CDR3 is 14 amino acids. CDR3 amino acids: CASSYVEGGYEQYF. CDR3 in DNA: TGTGCCAGCAGTTACGTGGAAGGGGGCTACGAGCAGTACTTC.

This clonotype has just a few counts. The V call is TRBV20-1, the J call TRBJ2-7; a weak D match, TRBD2 (5 bases). Germline assignment: CDR1 DFQATT and CDR2 SNEGSKA (reference sequence). Between the trimmed V and J ends, which lost 5 bases and 3 bases, there was a span of 14 bases. The CDR3 contains 13 residues. In DNA form, the CDR3 reads TGCAGTGCTTGGACTCACGAGGGCTACGAGCAGTACTTC. Its protein product is CSAWTHEGYEQYF.

This chain links TRBV11-3 with TRBJ1-1; TRBD1 is a possible D gene (5 bases). V lost 4 bases and J 4 bases, leaving 13 bases between the germline ends. Germline V lookup: CDR1 SGHNT, CDR2 YENEEA. This CDR3 has 14 residues. The CDR3 sequence is CASSSRQRPTEAFF. For the CDR3, the DNA is TGTGCCAGCAGCTCCCGACAGAGACCCACTGAAGCTTTCTTT.